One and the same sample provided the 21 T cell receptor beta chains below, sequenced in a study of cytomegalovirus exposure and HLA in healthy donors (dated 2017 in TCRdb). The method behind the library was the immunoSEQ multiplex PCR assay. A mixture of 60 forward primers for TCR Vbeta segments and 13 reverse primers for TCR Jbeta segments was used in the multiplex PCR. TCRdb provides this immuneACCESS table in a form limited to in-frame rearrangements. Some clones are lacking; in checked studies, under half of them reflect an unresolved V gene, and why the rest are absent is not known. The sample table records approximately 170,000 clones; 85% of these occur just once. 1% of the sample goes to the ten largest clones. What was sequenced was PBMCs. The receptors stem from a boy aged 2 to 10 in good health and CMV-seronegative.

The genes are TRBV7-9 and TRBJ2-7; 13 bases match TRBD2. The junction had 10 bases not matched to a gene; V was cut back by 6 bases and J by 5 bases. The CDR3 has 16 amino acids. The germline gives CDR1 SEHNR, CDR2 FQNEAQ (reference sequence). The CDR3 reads CASSGTSGIRVHEQYF. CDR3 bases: TGTGCCAGCAGTGGGACTAGCGGGATTCGGGTCCACGAGCAGTACTTC.

The DNA of the CDR3 is TGTGCCAGCAGCTCTGGGACTAGCGGGAGCTTTCCGCATCACGGGGAGCTGTTTTTT. This codes for CASSSGTSGSFPHHGELFF. The chain is built from TRBV5-6 and TRBJ2-2; 14 bases are a match to TRBD2. The trim removed 3 bases at V and 7 bases at J, leaving 14 bases unmatched. This CDR3 has 19 residues. Germline CDR1 and CDR2: SGHDT and YYEEEE.

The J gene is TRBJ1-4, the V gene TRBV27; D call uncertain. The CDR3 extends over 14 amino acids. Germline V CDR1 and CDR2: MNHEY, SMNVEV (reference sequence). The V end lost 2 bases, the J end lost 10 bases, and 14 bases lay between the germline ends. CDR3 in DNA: TGTGCCAGCAGTTTAGTAGGTCGGAGGTTAAAACTGTTTTTT. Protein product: CASSLVGRRLKLFF.

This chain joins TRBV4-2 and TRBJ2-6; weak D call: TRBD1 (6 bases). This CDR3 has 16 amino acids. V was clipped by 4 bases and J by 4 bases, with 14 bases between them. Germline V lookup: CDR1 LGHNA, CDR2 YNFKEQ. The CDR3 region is CASSLTGSGGANVLTF. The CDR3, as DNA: TGTGCCAGCAGCCTTACAGGGTCCGGAGGGGCCAACGTCCTGACTTTC.

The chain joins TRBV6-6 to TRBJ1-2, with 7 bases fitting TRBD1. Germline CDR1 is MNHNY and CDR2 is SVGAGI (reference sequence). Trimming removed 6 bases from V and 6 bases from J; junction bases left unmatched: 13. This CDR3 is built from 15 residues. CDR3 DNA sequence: TGTGCCAGCAGGGACGCAGGGGGAAGGGTGAATGGCTACACCTTC. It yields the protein CASRDAGGRVNGYTF.

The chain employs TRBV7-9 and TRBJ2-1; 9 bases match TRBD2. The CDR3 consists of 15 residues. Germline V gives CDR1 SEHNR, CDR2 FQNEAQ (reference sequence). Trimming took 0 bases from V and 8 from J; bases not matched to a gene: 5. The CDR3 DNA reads TGTGCCAGCAGCTTAGCGGCGGGAGGGATCGATGAGCAGTTCTTC. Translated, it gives CASSLAAGGIDEQFF.

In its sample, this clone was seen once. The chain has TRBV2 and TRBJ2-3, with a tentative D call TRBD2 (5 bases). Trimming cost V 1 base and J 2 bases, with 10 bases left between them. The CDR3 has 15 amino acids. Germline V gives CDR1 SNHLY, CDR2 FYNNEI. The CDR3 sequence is CASSEGLAPTDTQYF. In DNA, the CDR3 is TGTGCCAGCAGTGAAGGGCTAGCCCCCACAGATACGCAGTATTTT.

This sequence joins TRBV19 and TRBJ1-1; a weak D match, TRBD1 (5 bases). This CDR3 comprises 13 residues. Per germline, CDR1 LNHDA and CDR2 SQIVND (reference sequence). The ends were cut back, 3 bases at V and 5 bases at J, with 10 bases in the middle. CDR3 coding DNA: TGTGCCAGTAGTATTTGGGGCAGTACTGAAGCTTTCTTT. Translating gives CASSIWGSTEAFF. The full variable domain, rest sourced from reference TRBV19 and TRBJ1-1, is DGGITQSPKYLFRKEGQNVTLSCEQNLNHDAMYWYRQDPGQGLRLIYYSQIVNDFQKGDIAEGYSVSREKKESFPLTVTSAQKNPTAFYLCASSIWGSTEAFFGQGTRLTVV.

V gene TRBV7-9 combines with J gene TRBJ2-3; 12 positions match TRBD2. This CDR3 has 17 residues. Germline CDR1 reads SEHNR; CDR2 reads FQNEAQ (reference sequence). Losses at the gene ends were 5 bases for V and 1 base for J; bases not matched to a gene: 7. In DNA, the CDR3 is TGTGCCAGCAGCCCCACTAGCGGGAGGCGGGGCACAGATACGCAGTATTTT. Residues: CASSPTSGRRGTDTQYF. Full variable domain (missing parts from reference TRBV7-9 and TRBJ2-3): DTGVSQNPRHKITKRGQNVTFRCDPISEHNRLYWYRQTLGQGPEFLTYFQNEAQLEKSRLLSDRFSAERPKGSFSTLEIQRTEQGDSAMYLCASSPTSGRRGTDTQYFGPGTRLTVL.

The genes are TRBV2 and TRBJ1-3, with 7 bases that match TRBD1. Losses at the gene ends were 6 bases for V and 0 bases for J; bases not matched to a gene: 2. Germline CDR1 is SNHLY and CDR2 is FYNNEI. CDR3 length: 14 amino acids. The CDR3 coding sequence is TGTGCCAGCAGGGACAGGAACTCTGGAAACACCATATATTTT. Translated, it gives CASRDRNSGNTIYF.

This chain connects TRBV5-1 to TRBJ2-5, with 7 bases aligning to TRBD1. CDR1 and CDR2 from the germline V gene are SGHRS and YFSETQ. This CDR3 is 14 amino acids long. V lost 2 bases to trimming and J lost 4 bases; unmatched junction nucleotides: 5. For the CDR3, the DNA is TGCGCCAGCAGCTTTTTAGGGGGCTCAGAGACCCAGTACTTC. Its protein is CASSFLGGSETQYF.

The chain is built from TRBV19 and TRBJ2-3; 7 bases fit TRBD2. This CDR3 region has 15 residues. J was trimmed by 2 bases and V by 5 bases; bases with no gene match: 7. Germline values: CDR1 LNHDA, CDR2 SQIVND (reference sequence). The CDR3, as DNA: TGTGCCAGTAGTGCCCCCGGGGACTACACAGATACGCAGTATTTT. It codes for CASSAPGDYTDTQYF.

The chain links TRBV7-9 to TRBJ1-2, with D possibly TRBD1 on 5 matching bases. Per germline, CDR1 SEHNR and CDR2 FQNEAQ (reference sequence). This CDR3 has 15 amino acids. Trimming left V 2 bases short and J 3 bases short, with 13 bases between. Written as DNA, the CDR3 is TGTGCCAGCAGCTTACTTCAGGGATGGGACTATGGCTACACCTTC. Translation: CASSLLQGWDYGYTF.

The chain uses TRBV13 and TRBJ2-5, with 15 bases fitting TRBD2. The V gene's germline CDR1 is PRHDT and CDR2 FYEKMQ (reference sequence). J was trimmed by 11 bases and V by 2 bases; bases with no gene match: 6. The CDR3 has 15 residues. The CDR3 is CASSLRGLAGGPQYF. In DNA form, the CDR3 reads TGTGCCAGCAGCTTACGTGGACTAGCGGGAGGGCCACAGTACTTC.

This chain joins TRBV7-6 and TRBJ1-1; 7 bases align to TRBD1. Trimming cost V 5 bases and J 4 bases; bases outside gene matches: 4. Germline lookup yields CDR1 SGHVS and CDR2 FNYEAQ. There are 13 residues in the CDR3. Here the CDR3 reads CASSPHRGTEAFF. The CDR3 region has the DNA TGTGCCAGCAGCCCCCACAGGGGCACTGAAGCTTTCTTT.

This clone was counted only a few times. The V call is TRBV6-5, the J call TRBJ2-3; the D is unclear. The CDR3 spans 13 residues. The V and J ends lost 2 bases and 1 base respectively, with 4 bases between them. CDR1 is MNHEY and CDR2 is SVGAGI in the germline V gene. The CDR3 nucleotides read TGTGCCAGCAGTTACGAGCGCACAGATACGCAGTATTTT. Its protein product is CASSYERTDTQYF.

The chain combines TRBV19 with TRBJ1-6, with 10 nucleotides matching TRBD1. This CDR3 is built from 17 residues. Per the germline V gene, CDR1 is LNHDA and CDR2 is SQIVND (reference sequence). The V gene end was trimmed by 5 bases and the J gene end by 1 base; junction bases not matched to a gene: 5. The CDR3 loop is CASSPRTGGSYNSPLHF. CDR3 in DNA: TGTGCCAGTAGTCCCAGGACAGGGGGGTCCTATAATTCACCCCTCCACTTT. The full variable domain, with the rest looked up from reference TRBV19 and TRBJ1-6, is DGGITQSPKYLFRKEGQNVTLSCEQNLNHDAMYWYRQDPGQGLRLIYYSQIVNDFQKGDIAEGYSVSREKKESFPLTVTSAQKNPTAFYLCASSPRTGGSYNSPLHFGNGTRLTVT.

The CDR3 is CASSQDTDSKNIQYF. The CDR3 DNA reads as TGTGCCAGCAGCCAAGATACGGACAGCAAAAACATTCAGTACTTC. The rearrangement links TRBV14 to TRBJ2-4; perhaps TRBD1 as D (6 bases). The germline V gene has CDR1 SGHDN and CDR2 FVKESK. V was pared by 0 bases and J by 3 bases, with 9 bases between. This CDR3 is built from 15 residues.

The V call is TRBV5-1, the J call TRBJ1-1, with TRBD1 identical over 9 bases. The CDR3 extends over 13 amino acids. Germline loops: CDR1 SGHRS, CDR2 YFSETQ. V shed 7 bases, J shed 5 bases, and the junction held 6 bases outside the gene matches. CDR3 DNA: TGCGCCAGCGGGGGACAGGGCGCGACTGAAGCTTTCTTT. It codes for CASGGQGATEAFF.

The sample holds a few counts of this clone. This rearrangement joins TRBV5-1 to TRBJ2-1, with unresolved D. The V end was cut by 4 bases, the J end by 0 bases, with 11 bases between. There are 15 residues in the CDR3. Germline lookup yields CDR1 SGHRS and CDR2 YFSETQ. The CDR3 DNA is TGCGCCAGCAGCCCCTCGGGTCGCTCCTACAATGAGCAGTTCTTC. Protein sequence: CASSPSGRSYNEQFF. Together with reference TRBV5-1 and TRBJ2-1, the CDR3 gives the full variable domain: KAGVTQTPRYLIKTRGQQVTLSCSPISGHRSVSWYQQTPGQGLQFLFEYFSETQRNKGNFPGRFSGRQFSNSRSEMNVSTLELGDSALYLCASSPSGRSYNEQFFGPGTRLTVL.

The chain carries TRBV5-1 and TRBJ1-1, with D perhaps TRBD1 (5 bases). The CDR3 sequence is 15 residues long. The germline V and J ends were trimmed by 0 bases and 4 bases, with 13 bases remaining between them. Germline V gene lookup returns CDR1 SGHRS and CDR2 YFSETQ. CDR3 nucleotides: TGCGCCAGCAGCTTGGCCAGCGGGGCCGGCACTGAAGCTTTCTTT. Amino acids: CASSLASGAGTEAFF. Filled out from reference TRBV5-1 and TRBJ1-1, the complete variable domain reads KAGVTQTPRYLIKTRGQQVTLSCSPISGHRSVSWYQQTPGQGLQFLFEYFSETQRNKGNFPGRFSGRQFSNSRSEMNVSTLELGDSALYLCASSLASGAGTEAFFGQGTRLTVV.